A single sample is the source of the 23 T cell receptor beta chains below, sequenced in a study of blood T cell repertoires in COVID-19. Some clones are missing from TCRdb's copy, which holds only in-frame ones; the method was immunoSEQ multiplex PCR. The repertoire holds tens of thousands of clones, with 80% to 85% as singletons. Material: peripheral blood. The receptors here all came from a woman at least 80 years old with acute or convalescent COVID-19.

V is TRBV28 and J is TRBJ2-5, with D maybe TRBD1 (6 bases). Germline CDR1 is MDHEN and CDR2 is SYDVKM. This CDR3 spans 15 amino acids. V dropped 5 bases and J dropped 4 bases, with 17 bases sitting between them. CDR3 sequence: CASSLPSGVGETQYF. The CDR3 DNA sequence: TGTGCCAGCAGTCTTCCTTCAGGGGTGGGAGAGACCCAGTACTTC.

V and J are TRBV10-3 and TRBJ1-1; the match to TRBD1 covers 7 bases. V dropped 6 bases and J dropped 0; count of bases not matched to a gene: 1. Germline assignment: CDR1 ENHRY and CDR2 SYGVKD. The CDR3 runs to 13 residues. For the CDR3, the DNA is TGTGCCATCAGCAGGGGGATGAACACTGAAGCTTTCTTT. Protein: CAISRGMNTEAFF.

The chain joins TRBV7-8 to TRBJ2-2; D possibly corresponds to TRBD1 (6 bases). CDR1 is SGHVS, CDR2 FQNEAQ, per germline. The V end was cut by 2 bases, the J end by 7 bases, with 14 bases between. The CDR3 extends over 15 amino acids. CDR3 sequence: CASSLSNRVGGELFF. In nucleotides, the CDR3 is TGTGCCAGCAGCTTATCGAACAGGGTAGGCGGGGAGCTGTTTTTT.

CDR3 protein: CSASGQATYEQYF. CDR3 nucleotide sequence: TGCAGTGCTAGTGGACAGGCCACCTACGAGCAGTACTTC. The rearrangement uses TRBV20-1 and TRBJ2-7; 7 bases are shared with TRBD1. The CDR3 is 13 amino acids. CDR1 DFQATT and CDR2 SNEGSKA come from the germline V gene (reference sequence). With V trimmed by 3 bases and J by 2 bases, 4 bases remained unmatched.

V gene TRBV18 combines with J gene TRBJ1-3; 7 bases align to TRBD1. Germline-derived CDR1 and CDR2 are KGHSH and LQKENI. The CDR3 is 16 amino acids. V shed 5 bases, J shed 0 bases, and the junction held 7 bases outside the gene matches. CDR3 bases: TGTGCCAGCTCAATGTGGGACAGACCCTCTGGAAACACCATATATTTT. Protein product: CASSMWDRPSGNTIYF.

CDR3 protein: CASSGTGGRNEQYF. The CDR3, as DNA: TGCGCCAGCAGTGGGACAGGGGGCCGGAACGAGCAGTACTTC. The chain has TRBV10-2 and TRBJ2-7; 11 bases align to TRBD1. V shed 4 bases, J shed 5 bases, and the junction held 4 bases outside the gene matches. This CDR3 spans 14 amino acids. Germline CDR1 and CDR2: WSHSY and SAAADI.

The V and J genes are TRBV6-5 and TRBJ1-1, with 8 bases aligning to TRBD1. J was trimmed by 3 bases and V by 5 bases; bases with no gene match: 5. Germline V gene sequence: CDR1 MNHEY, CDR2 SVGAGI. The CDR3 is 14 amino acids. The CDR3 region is CASSPQGAHTEAFF. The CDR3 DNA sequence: TGTGCCAGCAGTCCTCAGGGGGCTCACACTGAAGCTTTCTTT.

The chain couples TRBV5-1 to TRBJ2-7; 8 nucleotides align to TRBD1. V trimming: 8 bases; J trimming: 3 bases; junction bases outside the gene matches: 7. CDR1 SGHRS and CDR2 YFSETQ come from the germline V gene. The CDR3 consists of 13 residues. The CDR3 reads CASGQGTFYEQYF. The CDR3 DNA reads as TGCGCCAGTGGACAGGGCACTTTCTACGAGCAGTACTTC.

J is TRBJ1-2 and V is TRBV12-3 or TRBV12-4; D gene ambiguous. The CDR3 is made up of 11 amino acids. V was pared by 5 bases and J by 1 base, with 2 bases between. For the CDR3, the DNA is TGTGCCAGCAGTCTTAACTATGGCTACACCTTC. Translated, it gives CASSLNYGYTF.

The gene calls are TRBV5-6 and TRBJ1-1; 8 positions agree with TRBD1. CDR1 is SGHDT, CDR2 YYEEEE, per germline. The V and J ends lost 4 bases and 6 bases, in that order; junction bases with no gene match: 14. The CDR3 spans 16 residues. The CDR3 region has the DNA TGTGCCAGCAGCCCCGGACAGGGACGGAGTGTGGCTGAAGCTTTCTTT. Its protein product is CASSPGQGRSVAEAFF.

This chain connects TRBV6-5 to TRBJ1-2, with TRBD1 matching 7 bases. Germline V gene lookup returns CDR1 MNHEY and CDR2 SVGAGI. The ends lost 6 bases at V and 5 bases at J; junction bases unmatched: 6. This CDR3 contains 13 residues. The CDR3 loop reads CASSTGTEYGYTF. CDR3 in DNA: TGTGCCAGCAGCACCGGGACAGAATATGGCTACACCTTC.

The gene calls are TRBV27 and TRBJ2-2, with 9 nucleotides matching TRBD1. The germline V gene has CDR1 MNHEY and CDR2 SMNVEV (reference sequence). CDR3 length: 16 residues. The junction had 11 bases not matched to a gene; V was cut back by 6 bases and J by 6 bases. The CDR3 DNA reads TGTGCCAGCAGCCCCGTTACAGGGGGCAAGGCCGGGGAGCTGTTTTTT. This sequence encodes CASSPVTGGKAGELFF.

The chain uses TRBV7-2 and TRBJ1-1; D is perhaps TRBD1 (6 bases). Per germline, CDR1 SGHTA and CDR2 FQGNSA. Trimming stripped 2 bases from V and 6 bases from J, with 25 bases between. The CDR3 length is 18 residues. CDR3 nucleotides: TGTGCCAGCAGCTTAAGGGGGGGCGCGGGGTCGGGTAGTTCTGAAGCTTTCTTT. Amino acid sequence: CASSLRGGAGSGSSEAFF.

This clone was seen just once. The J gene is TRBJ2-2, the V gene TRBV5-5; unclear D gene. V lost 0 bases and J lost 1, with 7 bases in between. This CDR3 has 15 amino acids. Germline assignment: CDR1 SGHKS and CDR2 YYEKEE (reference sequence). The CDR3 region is CASSLGRVNTGELFF. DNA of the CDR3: TGTGCCAGCAGCTTGGGACGGGTGAACACCGGGGAGCTGTTTTTT.

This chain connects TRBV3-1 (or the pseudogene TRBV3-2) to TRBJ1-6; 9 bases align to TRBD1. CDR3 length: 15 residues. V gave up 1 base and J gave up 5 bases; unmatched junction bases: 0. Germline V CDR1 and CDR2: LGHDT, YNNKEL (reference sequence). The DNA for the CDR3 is TGTGCCAGCAGCCAAGGACAGGGGGATAATTCACCCCTCCACTTT. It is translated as CASSQGQGDNSPLHF.

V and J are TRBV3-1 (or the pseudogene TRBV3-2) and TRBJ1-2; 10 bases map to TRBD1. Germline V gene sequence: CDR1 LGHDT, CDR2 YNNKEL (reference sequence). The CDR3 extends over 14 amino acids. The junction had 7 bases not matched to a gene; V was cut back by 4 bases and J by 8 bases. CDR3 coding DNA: TGTGCCAGCAGCCCGGGGACAGGGGAGATCGGCTACACCTTC. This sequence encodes CASSPGTGEIGYTF.

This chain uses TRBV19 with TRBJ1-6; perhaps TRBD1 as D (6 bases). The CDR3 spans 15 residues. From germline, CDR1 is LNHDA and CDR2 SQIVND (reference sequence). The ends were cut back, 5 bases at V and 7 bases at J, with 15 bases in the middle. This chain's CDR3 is CASSGDKGWNSPLHF. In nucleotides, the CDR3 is TGTGCCAGTAGTGGGGACAAAGGGTGGAATTCACCCCTCCACTTT.

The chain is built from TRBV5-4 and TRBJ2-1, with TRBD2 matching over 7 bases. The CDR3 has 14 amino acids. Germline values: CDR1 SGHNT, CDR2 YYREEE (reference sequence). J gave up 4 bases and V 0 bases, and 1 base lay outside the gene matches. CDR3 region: CASSLGGGYNEQFF. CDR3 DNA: TGTGCCAGCAGCTTGGGGGGGGGATACAATGAGCAGTTCTTC.

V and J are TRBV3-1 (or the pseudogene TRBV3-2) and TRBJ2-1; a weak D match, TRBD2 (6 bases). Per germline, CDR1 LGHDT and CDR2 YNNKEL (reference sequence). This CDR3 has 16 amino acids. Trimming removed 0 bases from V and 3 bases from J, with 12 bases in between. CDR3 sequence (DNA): TGTGCCAGCAGCCAAGATCCTGGGGGACTCTACAATGAGCAGTTCTTC. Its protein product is CASSQDPGGLYNEQFF.

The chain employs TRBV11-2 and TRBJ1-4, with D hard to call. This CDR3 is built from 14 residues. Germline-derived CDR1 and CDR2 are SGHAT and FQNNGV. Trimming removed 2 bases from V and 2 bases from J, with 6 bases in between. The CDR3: CASSLSGTNEKLFF. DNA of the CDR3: TGTGCCAGCAGCTTATCCGGGACTAATGAAAAACTGTTTTTT.

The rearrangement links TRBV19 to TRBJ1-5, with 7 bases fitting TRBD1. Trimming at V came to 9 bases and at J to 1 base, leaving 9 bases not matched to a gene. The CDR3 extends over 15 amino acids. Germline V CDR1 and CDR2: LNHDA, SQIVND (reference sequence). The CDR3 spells CASKPQGRSNQPQHF. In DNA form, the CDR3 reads TGTGCCAGCAAACCACAGGGGAGGAGCAATCAGCCCCAGCATTTT. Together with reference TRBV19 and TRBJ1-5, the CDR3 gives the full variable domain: DGGITQSPKYLFRKEGQNVTLSCEQNLNHDAMYWYRQDPGQGLRLIYYSQIVNDFQKGDIAEGYSVSREKKESFPLTVTSAQKNPTAFYLCASKPQGRSNQPQHFGDGTRLSIL.

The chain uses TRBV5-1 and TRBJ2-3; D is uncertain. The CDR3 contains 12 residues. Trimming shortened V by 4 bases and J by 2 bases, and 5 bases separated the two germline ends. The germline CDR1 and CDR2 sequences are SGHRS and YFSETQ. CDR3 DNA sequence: TGCGCCAGCAGCCCCTCCACAGATACGCAGTATTTT. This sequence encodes CASSPSTDTQYF.

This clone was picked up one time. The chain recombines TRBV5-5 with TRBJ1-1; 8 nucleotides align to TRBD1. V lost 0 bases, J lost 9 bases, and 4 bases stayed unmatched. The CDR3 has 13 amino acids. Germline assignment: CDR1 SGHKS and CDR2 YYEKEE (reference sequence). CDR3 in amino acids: CASSLGGQGQAFF. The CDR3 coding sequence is TGTGCCAGCAGCTTGGGAGGACAGGGACAAGCTTTCTTT.